The 19 T cell receptor beta chains below all came from one sample that was sequenced in a study of T cell repertoires in cytomegalovirus infection. TCRdb fed the reads into MiXCR, producing one record per CDR3 protein. This table holds 97,000 or so distinct CDR3 sequences, 15% to 20% found once. Source material: PBMCs. The receptors shown here come from a human donor in good health (CMV status not recorded). Some clones in this sample may be carry-over from other donors' samples.

Only a few counts were recorded for this clonotype. The chain links TRBV6-5 to TRBJ2-1; unclear D gene. The germline gives CDR1 MNHEY, CDR2 SVGAGI. The V end was cut by 6 bases, the J end by 0 bases, with 12 bases between. CDR3 length: 15 amino acids. CDR3 coding DNA: TGTGCCAGCAGGGGGATACAGAGCTCCTACAATGAGCAGTTCTTC. The encoded protein is CASRGIQSSYNEQFF.

This clonotype showed up just a few times. The chain is built from TRBV28 and TRBJ2-3, with D unresolved. The CDR3 has 14 residues. Germline V gene lookup returns CDR1 MDHEN and CDR2 SYDVKM. V lost 6 bases to trimming and J lost 0 bases, with 10 bases between them. The CDR3 DNA sequence: TGTGCCAGCAGGAGCAGCTCTAGCACAGATACGCAGTATTTT. This gives the protein CASRSSSSTDTQYF.

This clonotype was seen ten or more times. The chain is built from TRBV27 and TRBJ1-5, with D possibly being TRBD1 (5 bases). CDR1 is MNHEY and CDR2 is SMNVEV in the germline V gene (reference sequence). The length of the CDR3 is 15 residues. V lost 0 bases and J lost 4, with 10 bases in between. This chain's CDR3 is CASSLSWQGNQPQHF. The CDR3 bases are TGTGCCAGCAGTTTATCGTGGCAGGGAAATCAGCCCCAGCATTTT.

At least ten counts were recorded for this clonotype. The chain recombines TRBV5-4 with TRBJ2-1; D uncertain. This CDR3 has 14 residues. V was cut by 4 bases and J by 0 bases, with 8 bases left in between. Germline CDR1 is SGHNT and CDR2 is YYREEE (reference sequence). The CDR3 DNA reads as TGTGCCAGCAGCCCCTGGGGCTCCTACAATGAGCAGTTCTTC. As protein: CASSPWGSYNEQFF. Together with reference TRBV5-4 and TRBJ2-1, the CDR3 gives the full variable domain: ETGVTQSPTHLIKTRGQQVTLRCSSQSGHNTVSWYQQALGQGPQFIFQYYREEENGRGNFPPRFSGLQFPNYSSELNVNALELDDSALYLCASSPWGSYNEQFFGPGTRLTVL.

The V call is TRBV19, the J call TRBJ2-2, with 7 bases that match TRBD2. The length of the CDR3 is 14 residues. After removal of 7 bases from V and 7 bases from J, the junction contained 9 bases not matched to a gene. Germline-derived CDR1 and CDR2 are LNHDA and SQIVND (reference sequence). The CDR3 region is CASTWGGNLGELFF. CDR3 nucleotide sequence: TGTGCCAGTACATGGGGGGGGAACCTCGGGGAGCTGTTTTTT.

This clonotype was found many times. This rearrangement joins TRBV7-6 to TRBJ1-1; D unresolved. V shed 3 bases and J shed 5 bases, with 13 bases lying between them. Looked up from germline, CDR1 is SGHVS and CDR2 is FNYEAQ. This CDR3 contains 14 residues. This chain's CDR3 is CASSFKGRDTEAFF. In nucleotides, the CDR3 is TGTGCCAGCAGCTTCAAGGGCCGGGATACTGAAGCTTTCTTT.

Ten or more counts support this clonotype. The V gene is TRBV7-3, the J gene TRBJ2-5; D unresolved. Germline CDR1 SGHTA, CDR2 FQGTGA. This CDR3 has 13 residues. V gave up 4 bases and J gave up 2 bases, with 8 bases separating them. Written as DNA, the CDR3 is TGTGCCAGCAGCTCCCAGGTACAAGAGACCCAGTACTTC. It yields the protein CASSSQVQETQYF.

This clonotype was seen repeatedly, ten times or more. One junction end disagrees with the germline gene, perhaps due to a read error. The gene calls are TRBV7-7 and TRBJ2-5, with 7 bases matching TRBD1. CDR1 and CDR2 (germline): SSHAT, FNYEAQ (reference sequence). The CDR3 spans 13 residues. CDR3 nucleotides: TGTGCTAGCAGCGAGACAGGGCGGGAGACCCAGTACTTC. This sequence encodes CASSETGRETQYF. Full variable domain (rest looked up from reference TRBV7-7 and TRBJ2-5): GAGVSQSPRYKVTKRGQDVTLRCDPISSHATLYWYQQALGQGPEFLTYFNYEAQPDKSGLPSDRFSAERPEGSISTLTIQRTEQRDSAMYRCASSETGRETQYFGPGTRLLVL.

This clonotype was counted many times. V usage is TRBV7-8 and J usage is TRBJ2-7; D might be TRBD1 or TRBD2, each matching 5 bases. This CDR3 has 15 residues. Trimming left V 4 bases short and J 5 bases short, with 18 bases between. The germline gives CDR1 SGHVS, CDR2 FQNEAQ. The DNA for the CDR3 is TGTGCCAGCAGCTACGGACTCCGGGACGACCACGAGCAGTACTTC. It encodes CASSYGLRDDHEQYF.

The gene calls are TRBV6-1 and TRBJ1-4; 8 bases are a match to TRBD1. The CDR3 extends over 15 amino acids. V lost 5 bases and J lost 8; bases outside the gene matches: 10. In germline, CDR1 is MNHNS, CDR2 SASEGT. This CDR3 is CASSQLGQAGEKLFF. The CDR3 DNA sequence: TGTGCCAGCAGTCAACTGGGACAGGCAGGGGAAAAACTGTTTTTT.

The chain is built from TRBV20-1 and TRBJ1-2; D is possibly TRBD1 (5 bases). The V end was cut by 6 bases, the J end by 3 bases, with 26 bases between. The CDR3 is made up of 17 amino acids. Germline V lookup: CDR1 DFQATT, CDR2 SNEGSKA (reference sequence). CDR3 in amino acids: CSAIHMGGEIRYYGYTF. The CDR3 region has the DNA TGCAGTGCCATCCACATGGGGGGGGAGATCAGATACTATGGCTACACCTTC.

Turning to this clonotype: The junction does not match germline at one end; this may be a read error. The V and J genes are TRBV20-1 and TRBJ1-2, with D possibly being TRBD1 (6 bases). The CDR3 has 14 amino acids. Germline V gene data show CDR1 as DFQATT and CDR2 as SNEGSKA (reference sequence). CDR3 nucleotides: TGCAGTGCCAGAGCACAGGGTAGGGACTATGGCTACACCTTC. Protein sequence: CSARAQGRDYGYTF.

This clonotype has more than one count but fewer than ten. The chain recombines TRBV6-2 or TRBV6-3 with TRBJ2-1; D tentatively fits TRBD1 or TRBD2 (5 bases each). CDR3 length: 17 residues. V lost 2 bases and J lost 6, with 20 bases in between. CDR1 and CDR2 from the germline V gene are MNHEY and SVGEGT. The CDR3 region is CASSYPLGTTKFNEQFF. CDR3 DNA sequence: TGTGCCAGCAGTTACCCCCTCGGGACCACCAAGTTCAATGAGCAGTTCTTC.

The V call is TRBV2, the J call TRBJ2-3; 9 bases are shared with TRBD2. CDR3 length: 15 residues. The germline V gene encodes CDR1 SNHLY and CDR2 FYNNEI. After removal of 5 bases from V and 2 bases from J, the junction contained 5 bases not matched to a gene. The CDR3 is CASSLSGGVTDTQYF. The CDR3, as DNA: TGTGCCAGCAGTCTTAGCGGGGGAGTCACAGATACGCAGTATTTT.

This clonotype has more than one count but fewer than ten. The rearrangement links TRBV3-1 to TRBJ1-4; 8 bases line up with TRBD1. CDR1 is LGHDT, CDR2 YNNKEL, per germline (reference sequence). The CDR3 loop spans 14 amino acids. V shed 3 bases and J 6 bases; nucleotides not matched to a gene: 3. The DNA of the CDR3 is TGTGCCAGCAGCCAGAACAGGGGGGATGAAAAACTGTTTTTT. Its protein is CASSQNRGDEKLFF.

This clonotype was observed many times. V is TRBV7-3 and J is TRBJ2-7; D possibly uses TRBD1 or TRBD2 (6 bases each). Trimming took off 3 bases at V and 4 bases at J, with 10 bases between the two ends. The V gene's germline CDR1 is SGHTA and CDR2 FQGTGA. The CDR3 is made up of 13 amino acids. DNA for the CDR3: TGTGCCAGCAGCTTTGGGGGGCGGTACGAGCAGTACTTC. It yields the protein CASSFGGRYEQYF.

This clonotype was recorded at least ten times. The chain combines TRBV6-1 with TRBJ2-5; TRBD2 matches 10 bases. V trimming: 4 bases; J trimming: 1 base; junction bases outside the gene matches: 3. Germline values: CDR1 MNHNS, CDR2 SASEGT. The CDR3 is 15 residues long. CDR3 sequence: CASSALAGAQETQYF. In nucleotides, the CDR3 is TGTGCCAGCAGTGCGCTAGCGGGGGCCCAAGAGACCCAGTACTTC.

J is TRBJ1-2 and V is TRBV5-1, with D possibly matching TRBD1 (6 bases). With 4 bases removed from V and 1 base from J, the gap between germline ends came to 11 bases. The CDR3 is 14 amino acids. Germline assignment: CDR1 SGHRS and CDR2 YFSETQ. CDR3 sequence reads: CASSASGVNYGYTF. CDR3 sequence (DNA): TGCGCCAGCAGCGCCTCAGGGGTTAACTATGGCTACACCTTC.

In this sample, this clonotype turned up a few times. V is TRBV5-1 and J is TRBJ1-1, with 9 bases lining up with TRBD1. V was pared by 4 bases and J by 1 base, with 2 bases of the junction left unmatched. Looked up from germline, CDR1 is SGHRS and CDR2 is YFSETQ. The CDR3 loop spans 14 amino acids. The CDR3, as DNA: TGCGCCAGCAGCACGGGACAGGGGAACACTGAAGCTTTCTTT. It is translated as CASSTGQGNTEAFF. Looking up the rest from reference TRBV5-1 and TRBJ1-1 gives the full variable domain: KAGVTQTPRYLIKTRGQQVTLSCSPISGHRSVSWYQQTPGQGLQFLFEYFSETQRNKGNFPGRFSGRQFSNSRSEMNVSTLELGDSALYLCASSTGQGNTEAFFGQGTRLTVV.